This T cell receptor (beta chain) was documented in a study of cytomegalovirus exposure and HLA in healthy donors. From germline, CDR1 is LNHDA and CDR2 SQIVND (reference sequence). The CDR3 extends over 19 amino acids. Trimming left V 3 bases short and J 0 bases short, with 21 bases between. The PCR employed 60 Vbeta primers together with 13 Jbeta primers. Some clones are missing from TCRdb's copy, which holds only in-frame ones; the method was immunoSEQ multiplex PCR. Of 150,000 to 200,000 clones listed, approximately 78% are singletons. This clone occurred a few times. The origin of this receptor is a woman in her thirties or forties in good health and CMV-seronegative. The chain joins TRBV19 to TRBJ1-5, with a tentative D call TRBD1 (5 bases). The source material was PBMCs. In nucleotides, the CDR3 is TGTGCCAGTAGTATGGGAAGGGGAAACGGGGGGTATAGCAATCAGCCCCAGCATTTT. As protein: CASSMGRGNGGYSNQPQHF.